This T cell receptor (beta chain) is from a study of blood T cell repertoires in COVID-19 (dated by TCRdb to between 2020 and 2021). Describing the broader study: Collaborator samples came from the United States, Italy and Spain and covered acute and convalescent phases of COVID-19. The material from the prospective study consisted of cDNA or gDNA derived from T cells, B-cell-depleted T cells, or PBMCs. Subjects who had been exposed to COVID-19, were actively infected with it, or had recovered from it provided the deeply sampled blood TCRbeta repertoires that made up the dataset. The repertoires were released in a freely available public database meant as a resource for research on the immune response to SARS-CoV-2. The samples were drawn from two sources: the first 160 participants of the ongoing ImmuneRACE study, and approximately 1,300 subjects contributed by 6 global collaborators. Nearly every sample came with metadata listing a de-identified subject ID, COVID-19 status, age in years and sex. Where available, HLA class I and class II types were obtained from metadata supplied by the sample provider rather than from assay-based typing.

Collaborating institutions collected whole blood in K2EDTA tubes following their own protocols. Collaborator samples were shipped for TCRbeta analysis as frozen whole blood, isolated PBMCs, or DNA extracted from either sample type. TCRbeta CDR3 regions were amplified from genomic DNA using the immunoSEQ Assay, a bias-controlled multiplex PCR. The published analysis was carried out like this. The number of nucleated cells in each sample was estimated by amplification of reference gene primers within the assay. Sequence reads were collapsed and filtered to measure the absolute abundance of every unique TCRbeta CDR3 rearrangement. For each sample, productive Simpson clonality was calculated by taking the square root of Simpson's diversity index across productive rearrangements. TCRdb obtained this table from immuneACCESS and retained in-frame rearrangements with V and J assigned. These tables miss some clones; where compared with another copy, unresolved V genes account for less than half of the shortfall, and the remainder is unexplained. D and trimming come from the DNA, and the V and J calls and clone size come from that table. This sample holds 150,000 to 200,000 clones; more than 75% were observed only once. The ten largest make up approximately 4.5% of the sample.

V is cut by 3 bases and J by 6 bases, and the space between the germline ends is 8 bases. The germline V gene encodes CDR1 MDHEN and CDR2 SYDVKM. The CDR3 spans 13 residues, from the cysteine through the phenylalanine. Only the CDR3 DNA is retained, 39 bases long and in frame from the first base. Overall study outcomes, separate from this receptor: The quantity of clinical and demographic metadata differed by source and by participant and was supplied without curation.

A note on this clone: Its antigen is still unknown. Within one base of it there is no much larger clone, and no base qualities were kept.

Sequencing was performed on peripheral blood. This chain joins TRBV28 to TRBJ2-2; there is no confident call for the D gene. This TCR came from a human donor in a cohort sampled during active COVID-19. This receptor has the CDR3 CASSFAAAGELFF. DNA sequence: TGTGCCAGCAGTTTTGCGGCTGCCGGGGAGCTGTTTTTT.